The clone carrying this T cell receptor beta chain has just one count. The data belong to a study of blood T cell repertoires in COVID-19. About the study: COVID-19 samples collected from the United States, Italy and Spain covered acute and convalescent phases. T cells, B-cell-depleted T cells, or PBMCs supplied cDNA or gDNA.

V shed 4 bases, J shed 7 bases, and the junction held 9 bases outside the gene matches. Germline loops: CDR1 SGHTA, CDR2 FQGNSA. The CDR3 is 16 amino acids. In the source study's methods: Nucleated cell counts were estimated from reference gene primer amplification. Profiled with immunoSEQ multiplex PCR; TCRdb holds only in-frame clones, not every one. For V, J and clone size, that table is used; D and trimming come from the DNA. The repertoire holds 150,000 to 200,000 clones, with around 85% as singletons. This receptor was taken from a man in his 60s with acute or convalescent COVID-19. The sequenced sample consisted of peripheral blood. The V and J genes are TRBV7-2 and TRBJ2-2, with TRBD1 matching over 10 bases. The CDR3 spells CASSWGDRGAFGELFF. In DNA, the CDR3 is TGTGCCAGCAGCTGGGGGGACAGGGGAGCTTTCGGGGAGCTGTTTTTT.